This TCR beta chain came from a study of OX40 agonist ivuxolimab in advanced cancers. TCRdb's table, derived via immunoSEQ multiplex PCR, lists solely in-frame clones and lacks some. Of around 88,000 clones in the sample, approximately 90% were seen once. Germline V gene lookup returns CDR1 LNHDA and CDR2 SQIVND (reference sequence). This CDR3 comprises 19 residues. The junction had 16 bases not matched to a gene; V was cut back by 6 bases and J by 2 bases. Findings and caveats of the study: CD8+ T cells showed, on average, more clonal expansion than CD4+ cells.

The timepoints at which blood was sampled were baseline, cycle 4 day 1, and cycle 7 day 1. A remark on this clone: Antigen: not known.

The chain couples TRBV19 to TRBJ2-1; 10 nucleotides line up with TRBD2. This receptor was identified in an adult with an advanced solid tumor such as melanoma, head and neck, liver or kidney cancer. Sequenced here: CD4+ or CD8+ T cells sorted from blood, sampled in a trial of the OX40 agonist ivuxolimab. The CDR3 region has the DNA TGTGCCAGTAGGCCTCGTGGGGCTAGCGGGGGACACGCCTACAATGAGCAGTTCTTC. This gives the protein CASRPRGASGGHAYNEQFF. The whole variable domain, remainder taken from reference TRBV19 and TRBJ2-1, is DGGITQSPKYLFRKEGQNVTLSCEQNLNHDAMYWYRQDPGQGLRLIYYSQIVNDFQKGDIAEGYSVSREKKESFPLTVTSAQKNPTAFYLCASRPRGASGGHAYNEQFFGPGTRLTVL.